This paragraph covers one T cell receptor (beta chain) sequence. The antigen is undetermined. The data are from a study of T-cell reconstitution after alpha-beta-depleted transplantation in children. General observations from the study: Surviving recipient T cells and thymic progenitors underlay high day-60 TCRbeta diversity in some patients. After one year, T-cell counts and TCRbeta diversity mostly came from new T cells. Two months or so post-transplant, alpha-beta T cells reportedly derived from several hundred expanded graft clones.

Unique molecular identifiers were incorporated during preparation of the TCRbeta library. One entry per CDR3 protein results from TCRdb running MiXCR on the PCR reads. The sample lists about 90,000 distinct CDR3 sequences; 15% to 18% were seen once. The CDR3 is 15 amino acids. Trimming removed 4 bases at V and 3 bases at J, with 16 bases between. The germline V gene encodes CDR1 SGHRS and CDR2 YFSETQ. The input for sequencing was PBMCs, mostly from graft donor cells, taken 180 days after TCRalphabeta/CD19-depleted stem cell transplant. The chain joins TRBV5-1 to TRBJ1-2, with D possibly TRBD1 on 6 matching bases. The clonotype comes from a male patient aged 2 to 10 who had a stem cell transplant for acute lymphoblastic leukemia, so the T cells may come from the graft donor. The CDR3 loop reads CASSLSGDTHYGYTF. The CDR3 DNA follows: TGCGCCAGCAGCCTGAGCGGGGACACACACTATGGCTACACCTTC.